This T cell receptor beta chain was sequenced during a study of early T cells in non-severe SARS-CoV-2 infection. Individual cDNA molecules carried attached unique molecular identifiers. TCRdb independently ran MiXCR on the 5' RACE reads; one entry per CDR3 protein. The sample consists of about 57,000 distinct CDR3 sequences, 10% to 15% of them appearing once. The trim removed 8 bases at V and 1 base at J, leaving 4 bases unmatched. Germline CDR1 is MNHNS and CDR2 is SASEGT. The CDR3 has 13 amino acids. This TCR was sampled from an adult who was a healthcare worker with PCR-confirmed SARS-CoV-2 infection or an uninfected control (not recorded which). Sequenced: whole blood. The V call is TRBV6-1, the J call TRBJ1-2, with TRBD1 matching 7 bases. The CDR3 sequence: CASRRDSNYGYTF. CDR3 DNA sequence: TGTGCCAGCCGACGGGACAGTAACTATGGCTACACCTTC.